Presented here are 17 T cell receptor beta chains from one specimen sequenced in a study of identical twins. TCRdb reanalysed the 5' RACE reads using MiXCR and keeps one entry per CDR3 protein. The repertoire has 400,000 to 550,000 distinct CDR3 sequences, over 11% of them found once; the top ten carry more than 0.8%. These data were also reused for a study on yellow fever vaccine responses in identical twins.

Source material: CD4+ T cells sorted from blood. These receptors came from a woman aged 18-35 years in good health.

This clonotype showed up just a few times. The chain is built from TRBV12-3 or TRBV12-4 and TRBJ2-2; 7 bases align to TRBD1. This CDR3 has 15 amino acids. V gave up 8 bases and J gave up 4 bases; unmatched junction bases: 10. In DNA form, the CDR3 reads TGTGCCAGCCGTCTGACAGGGAAGGGCACCGGGGAGCTGTTTTTT. Encoded protein: CASRLTGKGTGELFF.

V and J are TRBV7-9 and TRBJ1-4; maybe TRBD1 (6 bases). This CDR3 region has 15 residues. Germline V lookup: CDR1 SEHNR, CDR2 FQNEAQ (reference sequence). Between the trimmed V and J ends, which lost 0 bases and 5 bases, there was a span of 10 bases. The CDR3: CASSLALQGNEKLFF. CDR3 bases: TGTGCCAGCAGCTTAGCTTTGCAGGGGAATGAAAAACTGTTTTTT.

The chain is built from TRBV2 and TRBJ2-4; maybe TRBD1 (5 bases). Trimming cost V 8 bases and J 0 bases, with 23 bases left between them. The length of the CDR3 is 18 residues. The V gene's germline CDR1 is SNHLY and CDR2 FYNNEI. The CDR3 loop is CASCPRVDTTLAKNIQYF. CDR3 DNA: TGTGCCAGCTGTCCCAGGGTGGACACCACGCTAGCCAAAAACATTCAGTACTTC.

The chain employs TRBV20-1 and TRBJ2-7, with 7 nucleotides matching TRBD2. The germline gives CDR1 DFQATT, CDR2 SNEGSKA (reference sequence). The CDR3 sequence is 14 residues long. The V gene end was trimmed by 6 bases and the J gene end by 4 bases; junction bases not matched to a gene: 12. The CDR3, as DNA: TGCAGTGCCCCTGGGGCGGGAGTCCAGTACGAGCAGTACTTC. Its translation: CSAPGAGVQYEQYF.

This clonotype turned up a few times. This chain links TRBV6-4 with TRBJ2-7; D perhaps matches TRBD1 (6 bases). In germline, CDR1 is MRHNA, CDR2 SNTAGT. The V end lost 7 bases, the J end lost 2 bases, and 15 bases lay between the germline ends. The CDR3 is 14 residues long. For the CDR3, the DNA is TGTGCCAGCAATTATATCGGACAGACCTACGAGCAGTACTTC. Translated, it gives CASNYIGQTYEQYF.

V gene TRBV30 combines with J gene TRBJ1-1; 8 bases align to TRBD1. J was trimmed by 4 bases and V by 3 bases; bases with no gene match: 4. CDR1 is GTSNPN and CDR2 is SVGIG in the germline V gene (reference sequence). The CDR3 runs to 13 residues. The CDR3 nucleotides read TGTGCCTGGAGCCCCGGGACAGGCACTGAAGCTTTCTTT. The encoded protein is CAWSPGTGTEAFF.

This clonotype has a handful of counts. This chain joins TRBV5-1 and TRBJ1-2; 7 bases are shared with TRBD1. The V segment lost 3 bases and the J segment 14 bases; nucleotides outside the gene matches: 19. Germline CDR1 reads SGHRS; CDR2 reads YFSETQ. CDR3 length: 15 amino acids. CDR3 DNA: TGCGCCAGCAGCTGGACCAAAGGGGGCAATTTACAACTGACCTTC. Protein: CASSWTKGGNLQLTF.

V usage is TRBV4-3 and J usage is TRBJ2-2; 7 bases line up with TRBD2. The germline gives CDR1 LGHNA, CDR2 YSLEER. This CDR3 has 15 residues. The trim removed 3 bases at V and 2 bases at J, leaving 3 bases unmatched. CDR3 region: CASSHLAANTGELFF. DNA of the CDR3: TGCGCCAGCAGCCACCTAGCGGCAAACACCGGGGAGCTGTTTTTT.

This clonotype showed up just a few times. The chain is built from TRBV20-1 and TRBJ1-2, with D hard to call. Trimming pared 1 base from V and 8 bases from J, leaving 8 bases between. In germline, CDR1 is DFQATT, CDR2 SNEGSKA (reference sequence). This CDR3 spans 11 amino acids. CDR3 region: CSARGPDGYTF. The CDR3 DNA sequence: TGCAGTGCTAGAGGCCCTGACGGCTACACCTTC.

This clonotype turned up a few times. CDR3 nucleotide sequence: TGTGCCAGCAGCTTTAGTTGGAAAGGCATGGGCTCTGGGGCCAACGTCCTGACTTTC. It encodes CASSFSWKGMGSGANVLTF. The genes are TRBV7-3 and TRBJ2-6; the D is unclear. The CDR3 totals 19 residues. Trimming pared 3 bases from V and 0 bases from J, leaving 18 bases between. Germline assignment: CDR1 SGHTA and CDR2 FQGTGA.

This rearrangement joins TRBV10-3 to TRBJ2-5; D is unclear. The CDR3 loop spans 15 amino acids. Germline V gives CDR1 ENHRY, CDR2 SYGVKD. V lost 2 bases and J 2 bases, leaving 12 bases between the germline ends. DNA of the CDR3: TGTGCCATCAGTGAGGTGGGGTACCCACAAGAGACCCAGTACTTC. It specifies CAISEVGYPQETQYF.

V and J are TRBV11-1 and TRBJ2-7, with D perhaps assigned TRBD1 or TRBD2 (5 bases each). This CDR3 is built from 14 residues. Germline V CDR1 and CDR2: SGHAT, FQDESV (reference sequence). Trimming took off 5 bases at V and 6 bases at J, with 17 bases between the two ends. For the CDR3, the DNA is TGTGCCAGCAGCAGACAGACCGGAGGCTTCGAGCAGTACTTC. Protein product: CASSRQTGGFEQYF.

V and J are TRBV2 and TRBJ1-1, with a tentative D call TRBD1 (6 bases). Germline V lookup: CDR1 SNHLY, CDR2 FYNNEI. Trimming shortened V by 8 bases and J by 1 base, and 14 bases separated the two germline ends. CDR3 length: 14 residues. The CDR3 sequence: CASGAGERNTEAFF. In DNA form, the CDR3 reads TGTGCCAGCGGGGCAGGGGAACGGAACACTGAAGCTTTCTTT.

The chain uses TRBV30 and TRBJ2-3; D uncertain. The CDR3 loop spans 10 amino acids. Germline V gene lookup returns CDR1 GTSNPN and CDR2 SVGIG (reference sequence). Trimming removed 6 bases from V and 5 bases from J, with 6 bases in between. The CDR3: CACVRDTQYF. Here the CDR3 DNA reads TGTGCCTGCGTGCGAGATACGCAGTATTTT.

This rearrangement joins TRBV5-1 to TRBJ2-1, with D perhaps given as TRBD1 or TRBD2 (6 bases each). CDR1 and CDR2 (germline): SGHRS, YFSETQ. The CDR3 spans 17 residues. Trimming took 0 bases from V and 9 from J, leaving 22 bases between them. The CDR3 region is CASSLDTRGPTRGEQFF. The CDR3 region has the DNA TGCGCCAGCAGCTTGGATACTCGGGGGCCTACCCGCGGTGAGCAGTTCTTC. Full variable domain (remainder filled in from reference TRBV5-1 and TRBJ2-1): KAGVTQTPRYLIKTRGQQVTLSCSPISGHRSVSWYQQTPGQGLQFLFEYFSETQRNKGNFPGRFSGRQFSNSRSEMNVSTLELGDSALYLCASSLDTRGPTRGEQFFGPGTRLTVL.

This chain connects TRBV24-1 to TRBJ2-3; D unclear. The germline CDR1 and CDR2 sequences are KGHDR and SFDVKD. The CDR3 has 15 residues. The ends were cut back, 1 base at V and 1 base at J, with 8 bases in the middle. The CDR3 nucleotides are TGTGCCACCAGTGATTTATGGGATGGCACAGATACGCAGTATTTT. Its protein is CATSDLWDGTDTQYF.

Note on this clonotype: One base away lies a much larger clone, so this may be a sequencing read error. V gene TRBV6-2 or TRBV6-3 combines with J gene TRBJ2-1, with D unresolved. CDR3 length: 15 amino acids. The V gene's germline CDR1 is MNHEY and CDR2 SVGEGT. CDR3: CASSYTPTVYNGQFF. As DNA, the CDR3 is TGTGCCAGCAGTTACACGCCCACAGTCTACAATGGGCAGTTCTTC.